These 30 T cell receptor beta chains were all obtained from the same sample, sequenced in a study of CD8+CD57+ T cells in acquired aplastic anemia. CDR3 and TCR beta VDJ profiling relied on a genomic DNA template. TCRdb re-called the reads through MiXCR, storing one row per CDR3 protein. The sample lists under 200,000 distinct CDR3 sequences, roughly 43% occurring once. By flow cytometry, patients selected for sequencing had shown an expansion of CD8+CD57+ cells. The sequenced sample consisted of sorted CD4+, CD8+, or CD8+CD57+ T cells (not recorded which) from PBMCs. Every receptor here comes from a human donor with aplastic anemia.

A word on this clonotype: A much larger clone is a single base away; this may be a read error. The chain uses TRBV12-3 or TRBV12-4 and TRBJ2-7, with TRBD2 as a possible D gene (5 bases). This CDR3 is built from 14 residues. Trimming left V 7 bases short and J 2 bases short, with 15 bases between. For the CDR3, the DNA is TGTGCCAGCAATTCCCCCCCCGGGACCTACGAGCAGTACTTC. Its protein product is CASNSPPGTYEQYF.

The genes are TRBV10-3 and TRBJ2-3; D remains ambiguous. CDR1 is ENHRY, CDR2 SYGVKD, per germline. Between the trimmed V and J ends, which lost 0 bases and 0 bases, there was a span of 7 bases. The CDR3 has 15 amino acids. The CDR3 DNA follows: TGTGCCATCAGTGAGTCTGATTCTAGCACAGATACGCAGTATTTT. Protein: CAISESDSSTDTQYF.

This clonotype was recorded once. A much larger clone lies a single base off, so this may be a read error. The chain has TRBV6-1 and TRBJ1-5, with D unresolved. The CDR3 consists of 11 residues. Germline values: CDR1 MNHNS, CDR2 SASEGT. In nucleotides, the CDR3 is TGTGCCAGCAGTGAACATCAGCCCCAGCAATTT. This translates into CASSEHQPQQF.

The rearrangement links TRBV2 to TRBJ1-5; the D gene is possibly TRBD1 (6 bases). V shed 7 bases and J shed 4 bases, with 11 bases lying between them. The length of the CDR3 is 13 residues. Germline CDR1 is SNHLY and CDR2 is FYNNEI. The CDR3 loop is CASKRDNNQPQHF. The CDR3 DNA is TGTGCCAGCAAGAGGGACAATAATCAGCCCCAGCATTTT.

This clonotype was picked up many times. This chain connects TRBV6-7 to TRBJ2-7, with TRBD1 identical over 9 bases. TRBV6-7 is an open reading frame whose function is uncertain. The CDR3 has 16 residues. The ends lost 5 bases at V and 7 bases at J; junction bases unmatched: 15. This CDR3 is CASSGIRDRAVGEQYF. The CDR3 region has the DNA TGTGCCAGCAGTGGGATACGGGACAGGGCAGTTGGGGAGCAGTACTTC.

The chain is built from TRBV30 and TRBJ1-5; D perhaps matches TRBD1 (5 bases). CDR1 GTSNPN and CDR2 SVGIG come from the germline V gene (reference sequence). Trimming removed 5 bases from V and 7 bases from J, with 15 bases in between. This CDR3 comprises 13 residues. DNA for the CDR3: TGTGCCTGGGATCGGGGGGGTTGGCAGCCCCAGCATTTT. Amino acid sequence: CAWDRGGWQPQHF.

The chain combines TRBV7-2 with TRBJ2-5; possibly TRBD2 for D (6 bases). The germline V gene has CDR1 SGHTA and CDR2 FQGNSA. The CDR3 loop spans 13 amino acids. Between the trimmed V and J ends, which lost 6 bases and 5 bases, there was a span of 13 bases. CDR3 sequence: CASSSWGVETQYF. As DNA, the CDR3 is TGTGCCAGCAGTTCCTGGGGGGTGGAGACCCAGTACTTC.

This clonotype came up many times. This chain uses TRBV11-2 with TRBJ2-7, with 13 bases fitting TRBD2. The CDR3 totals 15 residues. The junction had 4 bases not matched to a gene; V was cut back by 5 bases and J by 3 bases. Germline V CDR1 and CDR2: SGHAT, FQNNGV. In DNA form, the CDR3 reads TGTGCCAGCAGCCCGACTAGCGGGAGGAACTACGAGCAGTACTTC. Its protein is CASSPTSGRNYEQYF.

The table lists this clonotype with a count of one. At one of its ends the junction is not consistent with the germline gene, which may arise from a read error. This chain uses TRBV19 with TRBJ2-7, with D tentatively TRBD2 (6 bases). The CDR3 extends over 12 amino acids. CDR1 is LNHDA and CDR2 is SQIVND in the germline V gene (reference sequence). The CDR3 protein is CVSSGEGYEQYF. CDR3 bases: TGTGTCAGTAGCGGTGAGGGATACGAGCAGTACTTC.

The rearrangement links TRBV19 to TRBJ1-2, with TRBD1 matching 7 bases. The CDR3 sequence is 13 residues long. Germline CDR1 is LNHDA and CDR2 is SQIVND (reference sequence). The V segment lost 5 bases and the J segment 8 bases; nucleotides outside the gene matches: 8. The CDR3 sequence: CASSQADRVGYTF. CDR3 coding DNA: TGTGCCAGTAGTCAAGCTGACAGGGTAGGCTACACCTTC.

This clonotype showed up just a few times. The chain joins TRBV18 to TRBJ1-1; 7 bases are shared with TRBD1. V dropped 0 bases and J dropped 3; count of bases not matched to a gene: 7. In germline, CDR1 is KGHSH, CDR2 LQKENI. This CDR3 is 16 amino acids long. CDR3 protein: CASSPPSNDRDTEAFF. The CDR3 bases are TGTGCCAGCTCACCACCCTCTAACGACAGGGACACTGAAGCTTTCTTT.

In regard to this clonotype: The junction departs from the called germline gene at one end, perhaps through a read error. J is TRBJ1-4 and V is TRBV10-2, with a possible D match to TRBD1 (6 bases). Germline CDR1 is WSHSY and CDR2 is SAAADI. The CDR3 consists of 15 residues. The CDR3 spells CASSAGAGENEKLFF. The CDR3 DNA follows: TGCGCCAGCTCGGCCGGGGCAGGGGAAAATGAAAAGCTGTTTTTT.

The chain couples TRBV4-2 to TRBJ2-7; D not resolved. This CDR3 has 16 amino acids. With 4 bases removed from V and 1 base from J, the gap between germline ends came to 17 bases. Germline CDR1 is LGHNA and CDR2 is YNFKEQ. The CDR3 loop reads CASSRGWSDTSYEQYF. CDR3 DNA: TGTGCCAGCAGCCGCGGATGGAGCGACACATCCTACGAGCAGTACTTC.

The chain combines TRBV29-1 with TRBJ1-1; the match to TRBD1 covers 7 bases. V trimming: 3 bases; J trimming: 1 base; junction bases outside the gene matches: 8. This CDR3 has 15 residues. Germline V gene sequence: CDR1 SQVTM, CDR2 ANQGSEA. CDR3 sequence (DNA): TGCAGCGTTGATTGGTCGGGACAGCAGAACACTGAAGCTTTCTTT. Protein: CSVDWSGQQNTEAFF.

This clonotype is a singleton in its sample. This CDR3 is CASSLEPNSYEQYF. The CDR3 DNA is TGTGCCAGCAGCTTAGAACCCAACAGCTACGAGCAGTACTTC. This chain connects TRBV7-6 to TRBJ2-7; D uncertain. Trimming shortened V by 1 base and J by 3 bases, and 10 bases separated the two germline ends. The CDR3 runs 14 residues. CDR1 SGHVS and CDR2 FNYEAQ come from the germline V gene.

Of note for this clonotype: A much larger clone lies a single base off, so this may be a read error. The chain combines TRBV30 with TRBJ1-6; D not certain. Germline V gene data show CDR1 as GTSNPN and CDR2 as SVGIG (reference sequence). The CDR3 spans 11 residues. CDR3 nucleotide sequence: TGTGCCTGGAACGCAAATTTACCCCTCCACTTT. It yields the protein CAWNANLPLHF.

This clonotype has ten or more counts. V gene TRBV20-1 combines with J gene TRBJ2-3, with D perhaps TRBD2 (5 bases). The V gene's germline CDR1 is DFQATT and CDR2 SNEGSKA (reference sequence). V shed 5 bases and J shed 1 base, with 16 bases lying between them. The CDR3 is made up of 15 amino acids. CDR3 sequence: CSASPLSGRTDTQYF. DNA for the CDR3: TGCAGTGCTTCTCCCCTGAGCGGCCGCACAGATACGCAGTATTTT.

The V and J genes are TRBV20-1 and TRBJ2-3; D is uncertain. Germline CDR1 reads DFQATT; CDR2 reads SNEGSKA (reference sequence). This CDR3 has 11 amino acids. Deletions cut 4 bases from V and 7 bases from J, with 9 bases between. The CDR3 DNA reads TGCAGTGCTAAAGACCAATATACGCAGTATTTT. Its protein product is CSAKDQYTQYF.

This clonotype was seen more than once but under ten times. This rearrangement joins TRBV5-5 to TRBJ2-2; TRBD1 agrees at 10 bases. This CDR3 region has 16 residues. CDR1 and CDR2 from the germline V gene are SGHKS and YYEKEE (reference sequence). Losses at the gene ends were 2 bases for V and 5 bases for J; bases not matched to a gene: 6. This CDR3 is CASSFYPGQGTGELFF. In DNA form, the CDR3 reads TGTGCCAGCAGCTTTTACCCGGGACAGGGGACCGGGGAGCTGTTTTTT. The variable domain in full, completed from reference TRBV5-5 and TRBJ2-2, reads DAGVTQSPTHLIKTRGQQVTLRCSPISGHKSVSWYQQVLGQGPQFIFQYYEKEERGRGNFPDRFSARQFPNYSSELNVNALLLGDSALYLCASSFYPGQGTGELFFGEGSRLTVL.

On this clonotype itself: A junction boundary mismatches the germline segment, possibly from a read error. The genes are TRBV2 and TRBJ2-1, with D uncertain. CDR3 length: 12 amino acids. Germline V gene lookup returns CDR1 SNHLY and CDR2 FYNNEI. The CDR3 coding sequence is TGTGCCAGCAGTGAAAGTAACAATGAGAAGTTCTTC. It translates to CASSESNNEKFF.

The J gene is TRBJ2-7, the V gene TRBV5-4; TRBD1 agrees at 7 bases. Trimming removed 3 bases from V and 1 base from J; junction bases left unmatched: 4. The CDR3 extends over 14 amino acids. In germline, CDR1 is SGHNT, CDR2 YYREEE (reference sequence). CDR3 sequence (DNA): TGTGCCAGCAGCTCCGGACAGGCATCCTACGAGCAGTACTTC. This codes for CASSSGQASYEQYF.

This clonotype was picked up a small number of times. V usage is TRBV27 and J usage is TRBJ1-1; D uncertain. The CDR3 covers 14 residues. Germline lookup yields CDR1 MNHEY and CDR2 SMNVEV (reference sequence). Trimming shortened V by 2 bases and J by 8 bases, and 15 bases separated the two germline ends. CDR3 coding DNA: TGTGCCAGCAGTTTAGTAGGAAGACACTCGGAAGCTTTCTTT. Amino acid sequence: CASSLVGRHSEAFF.

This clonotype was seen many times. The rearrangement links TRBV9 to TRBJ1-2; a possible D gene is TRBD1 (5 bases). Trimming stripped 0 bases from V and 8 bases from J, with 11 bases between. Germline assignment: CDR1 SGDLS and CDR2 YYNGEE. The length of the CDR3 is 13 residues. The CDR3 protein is CASSVDGTTGYTF. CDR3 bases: TGTGCCAGCAGCGTAGATGGGACTACCGGCTACACCTTC.

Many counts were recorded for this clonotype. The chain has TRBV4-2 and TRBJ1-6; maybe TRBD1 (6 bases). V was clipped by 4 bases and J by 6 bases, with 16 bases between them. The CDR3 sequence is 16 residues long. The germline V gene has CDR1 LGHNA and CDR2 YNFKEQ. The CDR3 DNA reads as TGTGCCAGCAGCCCGGGGGCCCAGATACCTAATTCACCCCTCCACTTT. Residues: CASSPGAQIPNSPLHF.

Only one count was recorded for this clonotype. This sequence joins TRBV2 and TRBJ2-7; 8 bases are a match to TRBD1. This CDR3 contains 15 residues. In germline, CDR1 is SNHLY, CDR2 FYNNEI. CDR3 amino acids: CAIQPRDRRSYEQYF. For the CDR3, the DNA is TGTGCTATTCAACCCCGGGACAGGAGGTCCTACGAGCAGTACTTC.

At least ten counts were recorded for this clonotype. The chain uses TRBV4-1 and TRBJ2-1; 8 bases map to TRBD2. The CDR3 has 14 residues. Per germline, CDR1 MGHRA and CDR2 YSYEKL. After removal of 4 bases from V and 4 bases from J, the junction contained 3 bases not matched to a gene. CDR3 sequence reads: CASSLPSGYNEQFF. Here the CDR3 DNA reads TGCGCCAGCAGCCTTCCTAGCGGGTACAATGAGCAGTTCTTC.

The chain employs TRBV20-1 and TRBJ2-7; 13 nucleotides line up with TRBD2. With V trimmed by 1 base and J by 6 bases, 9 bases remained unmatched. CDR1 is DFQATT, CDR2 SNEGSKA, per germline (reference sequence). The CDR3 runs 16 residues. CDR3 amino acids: CSARAKGTSGTGEQYF. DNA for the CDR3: TGCAGTGCTAGAGCCAAGGGGACTAGCGGGACTGGCGAGCAGTACTTC.

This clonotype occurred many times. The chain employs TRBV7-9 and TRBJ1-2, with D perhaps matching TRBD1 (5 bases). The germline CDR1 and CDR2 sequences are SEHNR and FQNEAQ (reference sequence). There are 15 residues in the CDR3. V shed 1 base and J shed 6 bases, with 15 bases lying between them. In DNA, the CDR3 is TGTGCCAGCAGCTTAGTCAGGTCAGGGAACGATGGCTACACCTTC. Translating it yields CASSLVRSGNDGYTF.

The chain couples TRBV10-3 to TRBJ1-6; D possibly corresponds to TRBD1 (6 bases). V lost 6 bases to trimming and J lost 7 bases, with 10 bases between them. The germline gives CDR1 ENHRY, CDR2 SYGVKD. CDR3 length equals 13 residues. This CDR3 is CAIRDRLNSPLHF. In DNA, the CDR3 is TGTGCCATCAGGGACAGATTGAATTCACCCCTCCACTTT.

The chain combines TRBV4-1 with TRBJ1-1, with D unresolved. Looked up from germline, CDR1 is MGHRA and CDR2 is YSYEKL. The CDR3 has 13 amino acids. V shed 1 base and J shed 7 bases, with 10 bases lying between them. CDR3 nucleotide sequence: TGCGCCAGCAGCCAAGGGTTGTCAGTTGAAGCTTTCTTT. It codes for CASSQGLSVEAFF.